Listed below are T cell receptor beta chains from one sample, sequenced in a study of cytomegalovirus exposure and HLA in healthy donors. Only in-frame clones appear in the TCRdb table, and some are missing; sequencing was by immunoSEQ multiplex PCR. The sample lists about 120,000 clones, more than 60% occurring once. The sequencing sample was made of PBMCs. These receptors all stem from a man in his forties in good health and CMV-seropositive. Each CDR3 is given with its conserved first and last residue. The D gene is left open where the match is weak. Where a row states a size, it is once, few, many or the class of an expanded clone; other rows omit it.

j_gene: TRBJ2-7
d_gene: NA
abundance: NA
v_gene: TRBV2
CDR3aa: CASSEAERYEQYF
CDR3nt: TGTGCCAGCAGTGAAGCGGAGCGGTACGAGCAGTACTTC

j_gene: TRBJ1-4
d_gene: TRBD1
abundance: NA
v_gene: TRBV2
CDR3aa: CASSVVGTAEKLFF
CDR3nt: TGTGCCAGCAGTGTGGTAGGGACAGCCGAAAAACTGTTTTTT

j_gene: TRBJ2-1
d_gene: NA
abundance: NA
v_gene: TRBV14
CDR3aa: CASSQGRENEQFF
CDR3nt: TGTGCCAGCAGCCAAGGAAGGGAGAATGAGCAGTTCTTC

j_gene: TRBJ2-1
d_gene: NA
abundance: NA
v_gene: TRBV30
CDR3aa: CAWSEQAMQFF
CDR3nt: TGTGCCTGGAGTGAGCAAGCGATGCAGTTCTTC

j_gene: TRBJ2-3
d_gene: TRBD1
abundance: few
v_gene: TRBV6-5
CDR3aa: CASSLRDRAGDTQYF
CDR3nt: TGTGCCAGCAGTCTCCGGGACAGGGCTGGAGATACGCAGTATTTT

j_gene: TRBJ2-5
d_gene: TRBD2
abundance: NA
v_gene: TRBV7-8
CDR3aa: CASSLKLGRGGHETQYF
CDR3nt: TGTGCCAGCAGCTTAAAATTGGGGCGGGGGGGCCACGAGACCCAGTACTTC

j_gene: TRBJ2-3
d_gene: TRBD1
abundance: once
v_gene: TRBV2
CDR3aa: CASGRDRGFDTQYF
CDR3nt: TGTGCCAGCGGCCGGGACAGGGGTTTTGATACGCAGTATTTT

j_gene: TRBJ2-1
d_gene: TRBD2
abundance: NA
v_gene: TRBV30
CDR3aa: CACHLSGKAHEQFF
CDR3nt: TGTGCCTGTCACCTTAGCGGGAAGGCCCATGAGCAGTTCTTC

j_gene: TRBJ2-7
d_gene: NA
abundance: few
v_gene: TRBV5-1
CDR3aa: CASSPAAGRGVYEQYF
CDR3nt: TGCGCCAGCAGCCCGGCAGCGGGCAGGGGGGTTTACGAGCAGTACTTC

j_gene: TRBJ1-2
d_gene: NA
abundance: NA
v_gene: TRBV5-6
CDR3aa: CASSLWTYGYTF
CDR3nt: TGTGCCAGCAGCTTGTGGACTTATGGCTACACCTTC

j_gene: TRBJ2-2
d_gene: NA
abundance: NA
v_gene: TRBV5-1
CDR3aa: CASSLRSGDTGELFF
CDR3nt: TGCGCCAGCAGCCTCCGGTCAGGGGACACCGGGGAGCTGTTTTTT

j_gene: TRBJ2-7
d_gene: TRBD1
abundance: few
v_gene: TRBV7-9
CDR3aa: CASSLDRQGRYEQYF
CDR3nt: TGTGCCAGCAGCTTAGATCGACAGGGAAGGTACGAGCAGTACTTC

j_gene: TRBJ2-1
d_gene: TRBD1
abundance: NA
v_gene: TRBV30
CDR3aa: CAWSIGTGINEQFF
CDR3nt: TGTGCCTGGAGTATCGGGACAGGGATAAATGAGCAGTTCTTC

j_gene: TRBJ2-1
d_gene: TRBD1
abundance: NA
v_gene: TRBV7-9
CDR3aa: CASSSPRTGINEQFF
CDR3nt: TGTGCCAGCAGCTCCCCCCGGACAGGGATCAATGAGCAGTTCTTC

j_gene: TRBJ2-1
d_gene: TRBD2
abundance: NA
v_gene: TRBV9
CDR3aa: CASSVGWASGAHNEQFF
CDR3nt: TGTGCCAGCAGCGTAGGATGGGCTAGCGGGGCCCACAATGAGCAGTTCTTC

j_gene: TRBJ2-2
d_gene: NA
abundance: once
v_gene: TRBV5-6
CDR3aa: CASSRPQGRGTGELFF
CDR3nt: TGTGCCAGCAGCCGCCCGCAGGGGCGCGGCACCGGGGAGCTGTTTTTT

j_gene: TRBJ1-6
d_gene: NA
abundance: NA
v_gene: TRBV28
CDR3aa: CASSLSRFGSPLHF
CDR3nt: TGTGCCAGCAGTTTATCCAGGTTTGGGTCACCCCTCCACTTT

j_gene: TRBJ2-1
d_gene: TRBD1
abundance: once
v_gene: TRBV7-9
CDR3aa: CASSKNTGGNEQFF
CDR3nt: TGTGCCAGCAGCAAAAATACAGGGGGCAATGAGCAGTTCTTC

j_gene: TRBJ2-5
d_gene: TRBD1
abundance: NA
v_gene: TRBV27
CDR3aa: CASSLSGARGQSSETQYF
CDR3nt: TGTGCCAGCAGTTTATCCGGGGCCAGGGGGCAAAGCTCGGAGACCCAGTACTTC

j_gene: TRBJ1-1
d_gene: TRBD1
abundance: NA
v_gene: TRBV11-2
CDR3aa: CASSLTRDSNTEAFF
CDR3nt: TGTGCCAGCAGCTTAACCCGGGACAGTAACACTGAAGCTTTCTTT

j_gene: TRBJ2-1
d_gene: NA
abundance: NA
v_gene: TRBV6-1
CDR3aa: CASTRQYYNEQFF
CDR3nt: TGTGCCAGCACGAGACAGTACTACAATGAGCAGTTCTTC

j_gene: TRBJ1-1
d_gene: TRBD1
abundance: NA
v_gene: TRBV19
CDR3aa: CASSPGGNTEAFF
CDR3nt: TGTGCCAGTAGCCCAGGGGGTAACACTGAAGCTTTCTTT

j_gene: TRBJ1-5
d_gene: TRBD1
abundance: NA
v_gene: TRBV2
CDR3aa: CASSEEGTGGQPQHF
CDR3nt: TGTGCCAGCAGTGAAGAGGGGACAGGGGGCCAGCCCCAGCATTTT

j_gene: TRBJ2-1
d_gene: TRBD2
abundance: few
v_gene: TRBV4-1
CDR3aa: CASRGLAGGVEQFF
CDR3nt: TGCGCCAGCAGAGGACTAGCGGGAGGTGTTGAGCAGTTCTTC

j_gene: TRBJ2-1
d_gene: TRBD1
abundance: NA
v_gene: TRBV15
CDR3aa: CATSRGQGTNEQFF
CDR3nt: TGTGCCACCAGCAGAGGACAGGGAACCAATGAGCAGTTCTTC

j_gene: TRBJ2-3
d_gene: NA
abundance: few
v_gene: TRBV27
CDR3aa: CASIHSGTDTQYF
CDR3nt: TGTGCCAGCATACATAGCGGCACAGATACGCAGTATTTT

j_gene: TRBJ1-4
d_gene: TRBD1
abundance: few
v_gene: TRBV19
CDR3aa: CASNPGQLNEKLFF
CDR3nt: TGTGCCAGTAACCCGGGACAGCTTAATGAAAAACTGTTTTTT

j_gene: TRBJ1-3
d_gene: NA
abundance: once
v_gene: TRBV6-5
CDR3aa: CASSRHNSGNTIYF
CDR3nt: TGTGCCAGCAGCCGTCACAACTCTGGAAACACCATATATTTT

j_gene: TRBJ1-5
d_gene: NA
abundance: few
v_gene: TRBV5-8
CDR3aa: CASSWVDRSNQPQHF
CDR3nt: TGTGCCAGCAGCTGGGTAGACAGGTCAAATCAGCCCCAGCATTTT

j_gene: TRBJ1-2
d_gene: NA
abundance: NA
v_gene: TRBV9
CDR3aa: CASSVGGELNGYTF
CDR3nt: TGTGCCAGCAGCGTAGGCGGGGAGCTCAATGGCTACACCTTC

j_gene: TRBJ2-1
d_gene: TRBD2
abundance: NA
v_gene: TRBV19
CDR3aa: CASSTTLAGVNEQFF
CDR3nt: TGTGCCAGTAGTACCACGTTAGCGGGAGTCAATGAGCAGTTCTTC

j_gene: TRBJ2-3
d_gene: NA
abundance: NA
v_gene: TRBV5-1
CDR3aa: CASSLRGSSTDTQYF
CDR3nt: TGCGCCAGCAGCTTACGGGGATCCAGCACAGATACGCAGTATTTT

j_gene: TRBJ1-5
d_gene: NA
abundance: NA
v_gene: TRBV6-5
CDR3aa: CASSPSSGNQPQHF
CDR3nt: TGTGCCAGCAGCCCCTCATCGGGCAATCAGCCCCAGCATTTT

j_gene: TRBJ2-7
d_gene: TRBD2
abundance: NA
v_gene: TRBV18
CDR3aa: CASSPAGAREQYF
CDR3nt: TGTGCCAGCTCACCAGCGGGAGCACGTGAGCAGTACTTC

j_gene: TRBJ1-5
d_gene: NA
abundance: NA
v_gene: TRBV2
CDR3aa: CASSAIGRTNQPQHF
CDR3nt: TGTGCCAGCAGTGCTATAGGGAGGACCAATCAGCCCCAGCATTTT

j_gene: TRBJ2-5
d_gene: NA
abundance: NA
v_gene: TRBV11-2
CDR3aa: CASSFNSEAAGQETQYF
CDR3nt: TGTGCCAGCAGCTTCAACTCAGAGGCAGCCGGACAAGAGACCCAGTACTTC

j_gene: TRBJ2-5
d_gene: TRBD2
abundance: NA
v_gene: TRBV2
CDR3aa: CASSGAGGQETQYF
CDR3nt: TGTGCCAGCAGTGGAGCGGGGGGACAAGAGACCCAGTACTTC

j_gene: TRBJ2-5
d_gene: NA
abundance: NA
v_gene: TRBV29-1
CDR3aa: CSVVGRRETQYF
CDR3nt: TGCAGCGTAGTGGGGCGGCGAGAGACCCAGTACTTC

j_gene: TRBJ2-5
d_gene: NA
abundance: NA
v_gene: TRBV29-1
CDR3aa: CSVVLGETQYF
CDR3nt: TGCAGCGTTGTCTTGGGCGAGACCCAGTACTTC

j_gene: TRBJ1-2
d_gene: NA
abundance: few
v_gene: TRBV29-1
CDR3aa: CSAGAAGRYGYTF
CDR3nt: TGCAGCGCCGGCGCGGCAGGGCGTTATGGCTACACCTTC

j_gene: TRBJ1-4
d_gene: NA
abundance: NA
v_gene: TRBV28
CDR3aa: CASSLSGAGTSEKLFF
CDR3nt: TGTGCCAGCAGTTTATCCGGAGCCGGGACATCAGAAAAACTGTTTTTT

j_gene: TRBJ2-7
d_gene: TRBD1
abundance: NA
v_gene: TRBV15
CDR3aa: CATSRPGQAYEQYF
CDR3nt: TGTGCCACCAGCAGACCAGGACAGGCCTACGAGCAGTACTTC

j_gene: TRBJ2-3
d_gene: TRBD2
abundance: once
v_gene: TRBV11-3
CDR3aa: CASSPSGVDADTQYF
CDR3nt: TGTGCCAGCAGCCCTAGCGGGGTGGACGCAGATACGCAGTATTTT

j_gene: TRBJ2-3
d_gene: TRBD2
abundance: NA
v_gene: TRBV4-1
CDR3aa: CASGLSGGASTQYF
CDR3nt: TGCGCCAGCGGACTTAGCGGGGGGGCTTCTACGCAGTATTTT

j_gene: TRBJ2-7
d_gene: NA
abundance: few
v_gene: TRBV21-1
CDR3aa: CASSKGTGDYEQYF
CDR3nt: TGTGCCAGCAGCAAAGGTACAGGAGACTACGAGCAGTACTTC

j_gene: TRBJ1-1
d_gene: TRBD1
abundance: few
v_gene: TRBV2
CDR3aa: CASRLTGSDMNTEAFF
CDR3nt: TGTGCCAGCAGGCTGACAGGGTCGGATATGAACACTGAAGCTTTCTTT

j_gene: TRBJ2-7
d_gene: NA
abundance: NA
v_gene: TRBV7-2
CDR3aa: CASSLAFTSSYEQYF
CDR3nt: TGTGCCAGCAGCTTAGCGTTCACTAGCAGCTACGAGCAGTACTTC

j_gene: TRBJ2-3
d_gene: TRBD1
abundance: few
v_gene: TRBV4-3
CDR3aa: CASSPDPGGGTDTQYF
CDR3nt: TGCGCCAGCAGCCCCGATCCAGGGGGCGGGACAGATACGCAGTATTTT

j_gene: TRBJ2-5
d_gene: NA
abundance: NA
v_gene: TRBV7-7
CDR3aa: CASSLSPGTLVETQYF
CDR3nt: TGTGCCAGCAGCTTAAGCCCGGGAACCCTAGTAGAGACCCAGTACTTC